The rows below give T cell receptor beta chains drawn from one sample of a study of graft-versus-host responses after intestinal transplantation. Profiled with immunoSEQ multiplex PCR; TCRdb holds only in-frame clones, not every one. The sample lists 50,000 to 75,000 clones, around 90% occurring once. Specimen: ileum tissue, collected about 350 days after transplant. The receptors come from a human patient who received an intestinal transplant, so some T cells may come from the graft donor. Both conserved end residues are part of each CDR3. D genes are given only for firm matches. The listing skips clone size in some rows; elsewhere it reads once, few, many or a size class.

V	size	J	D	DNA	CDR3
TRBV30	-	TRBJ1-5	TRBD1	TGTGCCTGGAGTGCCCAGGGGGCCTTGAGCAATCAGCCCCAGCATTTT	CAWSAQGALSNQPQHF
TRBV6-1	few	TRBJ1-2	-	TGTGCCAGCAGTGAAATCTTGGATGAAGGGTTTGGTGGCTACACCTTC	CASSEILDEGFGGYTF
TRBV6-6	few	TRBJ2-5	-	TGTGCCAGCAGTTACTCGCACAGGGAATACCAAGAGACCCAGTACTTC	CASSYSHREYQETQYF
TRBV6-1	-	TRBJ2-7	-	TGTGCCAGCAGTGCGGGTTGGCTAGGAGTCTACGAGCAGTACTTC	CASSAGWLGVYEQYF
TRBV5-4	-	TRBJ2-3	TRBD1	TGTGCCAGCAGCTCACCTAAGGACAGGGCCGGCACAGATACGCAGTATTTT	CASSSPKDRAGTDTQYF
TRBV4-1	-	TRBJ1-5	-	TGCGCCAGCAGCCAAGAGCCGTTAAGCAATCAGCCCCAGCATTTT	CASSQEPLSNQPQHF
TRBV29-1	-	TRBJ2-7	TRBD1	TGCAGCGCCGCGACAGGGCTGAACGAGCAGTACTTC	CSAATGLNEQYF
TRBV7-9	-	TRBJ2-1	-	TGTGCCAGCAGCCCCTACGACAGTGTTTCGTATGGTGAGCAGTTCTTC	CASSPYDSVSYGEQFF
TRBV9	-	TRBJ2-1	TRBD2	TGTGCCAGCAGCTTCAGACCGGGACTAGCGCTCAATGAGCAGTTCTTC	CASSFRPGLALNEQFF
TRBV9	-	TRBJ2-3	-	TGTGCCAGCAGCGTAGACCCGGATCCGATCTCAGATACGCAGTATTTT	CASSVDPDPISDTQYF
TRBV29-1	-	TRBJ2-7	-	TGCAGCGTTGAAAGCCGTGTACCTGGCGAGCAGTACTTC	CSVESRVPGEQYF
TRBV7-9	-	TRBJ2-6	-	TGTGCCAGCAGCTATCTACTAGTATTCGGGGCCAACGTCCTGACTTTC	CASSYLLVFGANVLTF
TRBV6-1	-	TRBJ2-7	TRBD1	TGTGCCAGCTTCTGGACAGGGAATAACGAGCAGTACTTC	CASFWTGNNEQYF
TRBV6-5	-	TRBJ2-5	-	TGTGCCAGCAGTTACGGGGAGACCCAGTACTTC	CASSYGETQYF
TRBV10-3	-	TRBJ1-1	TRBD1	TGTGCCATCACTACAGGGGCTCGGACTGAAGCTTTCTTT	CAITTGARTEAFF
TRBV2	-	TRBJ2-1	TRBD2	TGTGCCAGCAGTGAAGCAGGGACTAGCGGGAGGAGTTACAATGAGCAGTTCTTC	CASSEAGTSGRSYNEQFF
TRBV27	once	TRBJ1-4	-	TGTGCCAGCAAGTCGGGTCCAAATGAAAAACTGTTTTTT	CASKSGPNEKLFF
TRBV9	-	TRBJ2-7	TRBD1	TGTGCCAGCAGCGTAATGGGGACAGGGAGCTACGAGCAGTACTTC	CASSVMGTGSYEQYF
TRBV27	-	TRBJ2-7	-	TGTGCCAGCAGTCCCATCACAGGGCAGGTCGCCTACGAGCAGTACTTC	CASSPITGQVAYEQYF
TRBV10-3	-	TRBJ2-3	TRBD1	TGTGCCGTCCGGGACAGCAGTACAGATACGCAGTATTTT	CAVRDSSTDTQYF
TRBV2	-	TRBJ2-1	TRBD1	TGTGCCAGCAGTGACCCCCGCAATTTGGACAGGGGGCTTGGGACTCAACTTTACAATGAGCAGTTCTTC	CASSDPRNLDRGLGTQLYNEQFF
TRBV11-2	-	TRBJ1-2	TRBD1	TGTGCCAGCAGCCCCTACAGGGGGCGAAACTATGGCTACACCTTC	CASSPYRGRNYGYTF
TRBV15	-	TRBJ2-1	TRBD1	TGTGCCACCAGCGGGGACAGGGGTCATCGGGAGCAGTTCTTC	CATSGDRGHREQFF
TRBV4-1	-	TRBJ2-1	-	TGCGCCAGCAGCCAATTGGCCGACAATGAGCAGTTCTTC	CASSQLADNEQFF
TRBV4-1	-	TRBJ2-7	TRBD1	TGCGCCAGCAGCCAAGTCCAGGGGGTTTCCTACGAGCAGTACTTC	CASSQVQGVSYEQYF
TRBV5-1	-	TRBJ2-7	-	TGCGCCAGCAGCTTAAGGAACTCCTACGAGCAGTACTTC	CASSLRNSYEQYF
TRBV12-5	-	TRBJ2-7	TRBD2	TGTGCTAGTGGCGATCGAGAAGCGGGGTCCTCCTACGAGCAGTACTTC	CASGDREAGSSYEQYF
TRBV18	-	TRBJ2-2	-	TGTGCCAGCTCACCACCGAGCACCGGGGAGCTGTTTTTT	CASSPPSTGELFF
TRBV7-9	-	TRBJ1-1	-	TGTGCCAGCAGCTGGACCTTAGACATCCCGAACACTGAAGCTTTCTTT	CASSWTLDIPNTEAFF
TRBV29-1	-	TRBJ2-2	-	TGCAGCGTTGCGGGCCAGGGGAGCACCGGGGAGCTGTTTTTT	CSVAGQGSTGELFF
TRBV6-6	few	TRBJ2-7	TRBD1	TGTGCCAGCAGTTACTCGACAGGGGGCTACGAGCAGTACTTC	CASSYSTGGYEQYF
TRBV2	-	TRBJ1-6	TRBD1	TGTGCCATGTGGGGGACAGGGGGTTCACCCCTCCACTTT	CAMWGTGGSPLHF